This TCR beta chain was identified in a study of neoadjuvant anti-PD-1 for oral cavity cancer. The overall study: Most patients had three to four biweekly doses of 3 mg/kg nivolumab before resection. Study-wide results and caveats: Higher pretreatment blood Treg/Th17 ratios correlated with higher pretreatment blood and lower post-treatment tumor TCRbeta clonality.

Trimming stripped 4 bases from V and 1 base from J, with 10 bases between. Germline V gene sequence: CDR1 MGHRA, CDR2 YSYEKL. This CDR3 has 14 residues. Using immunoSEQ multiplex PCR, the repertoire was profiled, and TCRdb retains in-frame clones only, with some absent. The sample lists 80,000 to 95,000 clones; about 84% were seen once. With regard to this clone: Antigen unknown.

The clonotype originates from a person aged 35 to 85 with oral cavity squamous cell carcinoma. This sequence joins TRBV4-1 and TRBJ2-5, with TRBD2 as a possible D gene (6 bases). Sequenced here: PBMCs, sampled before nivolumab (anti-PD-1) treatment. The DNA for the CDR3 is TGCGCCAGCAGCCCGGGACTCAGCCAAGAGACCCAGTACTTC. Translation gives CASSPGLSQETQYF.